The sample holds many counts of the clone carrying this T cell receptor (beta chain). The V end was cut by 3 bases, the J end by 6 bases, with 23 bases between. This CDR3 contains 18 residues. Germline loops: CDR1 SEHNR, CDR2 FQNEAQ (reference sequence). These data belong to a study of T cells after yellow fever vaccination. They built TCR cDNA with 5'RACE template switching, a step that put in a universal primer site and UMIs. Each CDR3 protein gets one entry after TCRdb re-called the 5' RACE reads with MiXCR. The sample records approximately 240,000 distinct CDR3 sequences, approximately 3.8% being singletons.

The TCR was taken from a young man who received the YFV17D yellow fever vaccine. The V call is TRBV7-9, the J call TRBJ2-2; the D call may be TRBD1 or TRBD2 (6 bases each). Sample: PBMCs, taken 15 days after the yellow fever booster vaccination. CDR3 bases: TGTGCCAGCAGCTTCCAGGAGGGGGACCACTATTTTGCCGGGGAGCTGTTTTTT. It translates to CASSFQEGDHYFAGELFF.